Detailed here is one T cell receptor (beta chain). Its target antigen remains unknown. Per-base qualities were not stored, and no clone one base away is much larger. The sample belongs to a study of STAT5B mutations in CD4+ large granular lymphocyte leukemia (dated 2022 in TCRdb). Broadly, across the study: Among healthy controls, the CDR3 'QG' motif was associated with a particular HLA allele. The TCRbeta repertoires of CD4+ T-cell large granular lymphocyte leukemia patients were compared with the TCRbeta repertoires of healthy blood donors. The purity of purified fractions was confirmed by flow cytometry on FACSCanto II or FACSVerse to exceed 95% among lymphocytes. Paper-wide results and their limitations: TRBV06-family usage was enriched among the top patient clones (8/27) compared with healthy controls (2/35). CD4-sorted patient repertoires appeared more clonal than healthy CD4+ repertoires, and this difference persisted after removing the putative leukemic clones. Each patient's main leukemic clonotypes were private, but around 27% of these clonotypes showed up at low frequency in the non-leukemic repertoires of other patients. Data were not HLA-matched; higher clonality in CD4+ versus CD8+ T-LGLL could reflect the relatively small sample size.

The immunoSEQ assay at survey resolution was applied to genomic DNA for sequencing of TCRbeta rearrangements. The paper's data handling went like this. A lowest detectable productive clonotype frequency of 2.59 x 10-5 was observed in the TCR sequencing data. Analyses included only productive TCRbeta rearrangements, meaning complete and in-frame sequences. The clonality of each sample was calculated as Simpson clonality in the immunoSEQ Analyzer version 3.0. Based on frequency, clones were grouped as very rare, small, medium, large (1-20%) or hyperexpanded (>20%). Generation probabilities were estimated with OLGA 1.2.3, V-gene circos plots were made with VDJtools, specificities were searched in VDJdb, and CDR3 motifs were identified with GLIPH. The source is immuneACCESS, and TCRdb retained only in-frame sequences with V and J called. Part of the clones is not carried over; for the studies checked, unresolved V genes explain less than half of this, and the remainder is unexplained. The DNA gave D and trimming, while V, J and clone size come from that table. Recorded for this sample are roughly 48,000 clones; around 70% of them occurred a single time. The ten biggest clones cover over 1.5% of the sample.

The healthy control group was made up of more than 35 blood donors, and the Finnish Red Cross blood service supplied their buffy coats. All TCR-sequenced material derived from peripheral blood: patient blood samples and healthy donor buffy coats. Peripheral blood mononuclear cells were isolated by Ficoll-Hypaque gradient centrifugation. CD4+ cells were purified magnetically from the buffy coats of healthy controls. The Gentra Puregene Cell and Tissue kit was used to extract genomic DNA, and a Qubit 2.0 fluorometer was used to measure the amount of genomic DNA. As encoded in the germline V gene, CDR1 is KGHSH while CDR2 is LQKENI. Reading from cysteine to phenylalanine, the CDR3 counts 14 amino acids. CDR3 DNA only is kept here, 42 bases in frame from base 1. V loses 6 bases, J loses 0 bases, and the germline ends lie 8 bases apart.

This chain joins TRBV18 to TRBJ2-2, with no reliable assignment of the D segment. This receptor was taken from a human donor in good health. Source material: CD4+ T cells from blood buffy coats. CDR3 sequence: CASSENPNTGELFF. The nucleotide sequence reads TGTGCCAGCTCGGAGAATCCGAACACCGGGGAGCTGTTTTTT. The full variable domain, with segments outside the CDR3 supplied by the reference TRBV18 and TRBJ2-2 proteins, appears as NAGVMQNPRHLVRRRGQEARLRCSPMKGHSHVYWYRQLPEEGLKFMVYLQKENIIDESGMPKERFSAEFPKEGPSILRIQQVVRGDSAAYFCASSENPNTGELFFGEGSRLTVL.